A single sample is the source of the 32 T cell receptor beta chains below, sequenced in a study of response to subunit inactivated influenza vaccine. In TCRdb, the RT-PCR reads were re-called with MiXCR into one record per CDR3 protein. The sample consists of some 160,000 distinct CDR3 sequences, roughly a tenth of them appearing once. This specimen consisted of non-naive T cells sorted from PBMCs, obtained roughly 48 days after vaccination. The receptor source for this set is a man aged 50 or older who received an inactivated influenza vaccine.

This clonotype has more than one count but fewer than ten. The chain links TRBV20-1 to TRBJ2-5; TRBD2 agrees at 12 bases. V gave up 5 bases and J gave up 4 bases; unmatched junction bases: 8. The CDR3 spans 15 residues. From germline, CDR1 is DFQATT and CDR2 SNEGSKA (reference sequence). The CDR3 DNA follows: TGCAGTGCTGAAAAGCCGGGACTAGCGGGAGAGACCCAGTACTTC. Amino acid sequence: CSAEKPGLAGETQYF.

This clonotype has more than one count but fewer than ten. The V gene is TRBV7-2, the J gene TRBJ2-7; 11 bases map to TRBD2. This CDR3 has 15 residues. The germline V gene has CDR1 SGHTA and CDR2 FQGNSA. The junction had 4 bases not matched to a gene; V was cut back by 0 bases and J by 6 bases. The CDR3 region is CASSLASGGAFEQYF. CDR3 coding DNA: TGTGCCAGCAGCTTAGCTAGCGGGGGGGCATTCGAGCAGTACTTC.

In its sample, this clonotype was seen many times. The rearrangement links TRBV20-1 to TRBJ2-3; TRBD2 aligns across 11 bases. CDR3 length: 15 residues. CDR1 DFQATT and CDR2 SNEGSKA come from the germline V gene (reference sequence). With V trimmed by 6 bases and J by 6 bases, 11 bases remained unmatched. The CDR3 loop reads CSALRLAGSADTQYF. For the CDR3, the DNA is TGCAGTGCCCTTAGACTAGCGGGGTCTGCTGATACGCAGTATTTT.

This clonotype occurred many times. The chain has TRBV6-2 or TRBV6-3 and TRBJ1-5; D unresolved. The CDR3 is made up of 15 amino acids. V lost 0 bases, J lost 3 bases, and 9 bases lay in between. Per the germline V gene, CDR1 is MNHEY and CDR2 is SVGEGT. CDR3 DNA: TGTGCCAGCAGTTACTCAGAGGGCTACAATCAGCCCCAGCATTTT. This gives the protein CASSYSEGYNQPQHF.

The genes are TRBV7-9 and TRBJ2-3; D not resolved. This CDR3 region has 13 residues. CDR1 and CDR2 (germline): SEHNR, FQNEAQ (reference sequence). V was trimmed by 2 bases and J by 3 bases, leaving 6 bases between them. This CDR3 reads CASSLLQTDTQYF. The CDR3 coding sequence is TGTGCCAGCAGCTTATTACAGACAGATACGCAGTATTTT.

Remarks on this clonotype: This may come from a read error, since a much larger clone is one base off. The chain uses TRBV7-2 and TRBJ2-7, with 8 nucleotides matching TRBD1. Germline V gene lookup returns CDR1 SGHTA and CDR2 FQGNSA. The CDR3 contains 14 residues. V was clipped by 8 bases and J by 3 bases; unmatched bases: 9. For the CDR3, the DNA is TGTGCCAGCGGCTACGACAGGGGAGGCTACGAGCAGTACTTC. It yields the protein CASGYDRGGYEQYF.

The chain combines TRBV4-3 with TRBJ2-2; D is possibly TRBD1 (5 bases). The germline CDR1 and CDR2 sequences are LGHNA and YSLEER. The CDR3 runs to 14 residues. Trimming pared 6 bases from V and 5 bases from J, leaving 13 bases between. CDR3 sequence: CASSIQGDTGELFF. CDR3 nucleotide sequence: TGCGCCAGCAGTATCCAGGGTGATACCGGGGAGCTGTTTTTT.

This clonotype was seen ten or more times. The chain is built from TRBV14 and TRBJ2-7, with a possible D match to TRBD2 (6 bases). Trimming took 2 bases from V and 7 from J, leaving 18 bases between them. CDR3 length: 15 amino acids. CDR1 and CDR2 from the germline V gene are SGHDN and FVKESK. The CDR3 coding sequence is TGTGCCAGCAGCCAACTTGGTGGGGGGACGCGGGAGCAGTACTTC. Translated, it gives CASSQLGGGTREQYF. Looking up the rest from reference TRBV14 and TRBJ2-7 gives the full variable domain: EAGVTQFPSHSVIEKGQTVTLRCDPISGHDNLYWYRRVMGKEIKFLLHFVKESKQDESGMPNNRFLAERTGGTYSTLKVQPAELEDSGVYFCASSQLGGGTREQYFGPGTRLTVT.

This clonotype has ten or more counts. CDR3 sequence reads: CSVAGDLYGYTF. The CDR3 DNA sequence: TGCAGCGTTGCCGGAGACCTCTATGGCTACACCTTC. The chain recombines TRBV29-1 with TRBJ1-2; the D is unclear. Trimming pared 4 bases from V and 4 bases from J, leaving 10 bases between. Germline V gene lookup returns CDR1 SQVTM and CDR2 ANQGSEA. This CDR3 has 12 amino acids.

V and J are TRBV7-8 and TRBJ2-7, with D tentatively TRBD1 (6 bases). V was cut by 4 bases and J by 5 bases, with 12 bases left in between. This CDR3 has 13 residues. Germline assignment: CDR1 SGHVS and CDR2 FQNEAQ. The CDR3 sequence: CASSSVGQHEQYF. Here the CDR3 DNA reads TGTGCCAGCAGCTCAGTGGGACAACACGAGCAGTACTTC.

Points on this clonotype: A read error may produce the germline difference seen at one junction end. The chain couples TRBV6-2 or TRBV6-3 to TRBJ2-1, with D perhaps TRBD2 (6 bases). CDR1 MNHEY and CDR2 SVGEGT come from the germline V gene. This CDR3 is built from 12 residues. CDR3 sequence reads: CASSQTSNEEFF. For the CDR3, the DNA is TGTGCCAGCAGCCAGACTAGTAATGAGGAGTTCTTC.

This sequence joins TRBV24-1 and TRBJ2-3; D unclear. Looked up from germline, CDR1 is KGHDR and CDR2 is SFDVKD. Trimming cost V 2 bases and J 1 base, with 6 bases left between them. The CDR3 loop spans 14 amino acids. The CDR3 region has the DNA TGTGCCACCAGTGATTCCGACGGCACAGATACGCAGTATTTT. Residues: CATSDSDGTDTQYF.

This clonotype was seen a few times. The chain couples TRBV7-8 to TRBJ2-1; 10 bases fit TRBD2. J gave up 2 bases and V 6 bases, and 7 bases lay outside the gene matches. The CDR3 totals 16 residues. Germline V gene sequence: CDR1 SGHVS, CDR2 FQNEAQ. The CDR3: CASRPTSGLAYNEQFF. CDR3 DNA sequence: TGTGCCAGCAGACCGACTAGCGGGCTTGCCTACAATGAGCAGTTCTTC.

This clonotype was detected only a few times. V usage is TRBV4-1 and J usage is TRBJ2-7; 11 positions agree with TRBD2. This CDR3 region has 18 residues. Germline V gene lookup returns CDR1 MGHRA and CDR2 YSYEKL. The V gene end was trimmed by 0 bases and the J gene end by 0 bases; junction bases not matched to a gene: 7. The CDR3 region is CASSQEATSGTNSYEQYF. The CDR3, as DNA: TGCGCCAGCAGCCAAGAAGCGACTAGCGGGACGAACTCCTACGAGCAGTACTTC.

This clonotype came up many times. V and J are TRBV18 and TRBJ2-1; possible D gene TRBD1, 6 bases. Germline lookup yields CDR1 KGHSH and CDR2 LQKENI. Trimming left V 3 bases short and J 5 bases short, with 20 bases between. The CDR3 loop spans 17 amino acids. CDR3 in amino acids: CASSPPIEDSDHNEQFF. CDR3 coding DNA: TGTGCCAGCTCACCGCCAATCGAGGACAGCGATCACAATGAGCAGTTCTTC.

The chain combines TRBV3-1 with TRBJ2-3, with 7 bases that match TRBD2. The CDR3 sequence is 12 residues long. Germline lookup yields CDR1 LGHDT and CDR2 YNNKEL (reference sequence). J was trimmed by 8 bases and V by 8 bases; bases with no gene match: 7. This CDR3 reads CASGITGGTQYF. The DNA of the CDR3 is TGTGCCAGCGGTATAACGGGGGGTACGCAGTATTTT.

This clonotype has ten or more counts. V usage is TRBV12-3 or TRBV12-4 and J usage is TRBJ1-6; a possible D gene is TRBD1 (5 bases). Trimming shortened V by 6 bases and J by 7 bases, and 13 bases separated the two germline ends. This CDR3 contains 14 residues. CDR3 protein: CASRRGGDNSPLHF. As DNA, the CDR3 is TGTGCCAGCAGGCGGGGTGGGGACAATTCACCCCTCCACTTT.

The rearrangement joins TRBV7-2 to TRBJ2-2; no definite D call. The CDR3 totals 13 residues. Trimming shortened V by 2 bases and J by 6 bases, and 7 bases separated the two germline ends. Germline CDR1 and CDR2: SGHTA and FQGNSA. The CDR3 DNA follows: TGTGCCAGCAGCTTAAAGCCCCCCGGGGAGCTGTTTTTT. It specifies CASSLKPPGELFF.

This clonotype has a count of ten or more. CDR3 amino acids: CASSERQGIAKLFF. CDR3 DNA sequence: TGTGCCAGCAGTGAACGACAGGGGATCGCGAAGCTGTTTTTT. J is TRBJ2-2 and V is TRBV2; 8 bases line up with TRBD1. The CDR3 extends over 14 amino acids. Per germline, CDR1 SNHLY and CDR2 FYNNEI. The ends lost 2 bases at V and 12 bases at J; junction bases unmatched: 8.

This clonotype has a count of ten or more. This chain connects TRBV7-9 to TRBJ1-1; possible D gene TRBD1, 6 bases. Trimming took off 5 bases at V and 4 bases at J, with 14 bases between the two ends. The CDR3 is made up of 14 amino acids. From germline, CDR1 is SEHNR and CDR2 FQNEAQ (reference sequence). The CDR3 here is CASSPGDFGTEAFF. The CDR3 DNA sequence: TGTGCCAGCAGCCCAGGGGACTTCGGCACTGAAGCTTTCTTT.

This clonotype appeared a few times. The chain combines TRBV12-3 or TRBV12-4 with TRBJ1-5; TRBD1 is a possible D gene (5 bases). The CDR3 extends over 13 amino acids. The germline V and J ends were trimmed by 6 bases and 6 bases, with 12 bases remaining between them. As DNA, the CDR3 is TGTGCCAGCAGCCTCTCCCAGGGTCAGCCCCAGCATTTT. Translation: CASSLSQGQPQHF.

The V call is TRBV3-1, the J call TRBJ1-6, with D unclear. This CDR3 spans 13 amino acids. Looked up from germline, CDR1 is LGHDT and CDR2 is YNNKEL (reference sequence). Trimming shortened V by 1 base and J by 11 bases, and 9 bases separated the two germline ends. Here the CDR3 DNA reads TGTGCCAGCAGCCAAGTGGAGAGAACACCCCTCCACTTT. Its protein is CASSQVERTPLHF.

The CDR3 DNA follows: TGTGCAAGTCGCTCACCGGGAGGGGACACTGAAGCTTTCTTT. It encodes CASRSPGGDTEAFF. The chain uses TRBV12-2 and TRBJ1-1. TRBV12-2 is a listed pseudogene. CDR3 size: 14 residues.

This clonotype has a handful of counts. The genes are TRBV7-6 and TRBJ2-5; D gene ambiguous. This CDR3 comprises 15 residues. The ends were cut back, 0 bases at V and 5 bases at J, with 13 bases in the middle. Germline CDR1 reads SGHVS; CDR2 reads FNYEAQ. CDR3 sequence: CASSLAPPPSETQYF. In DNA form, the CDR3 reads TGTGCCAGCAGCTTAGCCCCTCCCCCGTCGGAGACCCAGTACTTC.

On this clonotype itself: One end of the junction does not line up with germline, which may come from a read error. CDR3 protein: CSVELAGDTNNEQLF. The DNA of the CDR3 is TGCAGCGTTGAACTAGCGGGAGATACTAACAATGAGCAGCTCTTC. This chain links TRBV29-1 with TRBJ2-1; the match to TRBD2 covers 10 bases. The CDR3 is made up of 15 amino acids. The germline V gene has CDR1 SQVTM and CDR2 ANQGSEA.

This clonotype has at least ten counts. The chain recombines TRBV5-1 with TRBJ2-7; a possible D gene is TRBD1 (6 bases). CDR1 and CDR2 from the germline V gene are SGHRS and YFSETQ. The V gene lost 0 bases and the J gene lost 4 bases, with 14 bases spanning the gap. The CDR3 covers 15 residues. The CDR3 sequence: CASSLDGKGTYEQYF. CDR3 nucleotides: TGCGCCAGCAGCTTGGACGGGAAGGGGACATACGAGCAGTACTTC.

This clonotype was detected only once. The junction departs from germline at one end; a sequencing error may be responsible. CDR3 DNA sequence: TGTGCCAGCAGCTTATTTCAGGGAGTGAACACCGGGGAGCTGTATTTT. Its protein is CASSLFQGVNTGELYF. The J gene is TRBJ2-2, the V gene TRBV7-9; D is tentatively TRBD1 or TRBD2 (5 bases each). Germline V gene sequence: CDR1 SEHNR, CDR2 FQNEAQ (reference sequence). The CDR3 runs 16 residues.

The chain has TRBV10-1 and TRBJ2-5, with TRBD2 matching 10 bases. Germline CDR1 is WNHNN and CDR2 is SYGVQD (reference sequence). The CDR3 is 15 residues long. V lost 3 bases, J lost 3 bases, and 4 bases stayed unmatched. The CDR3 region has the DNA TGCGCCAGCAGTGAAGCCGGACTAGCGGAAGAGACCCAGTACTTC. This codes for CASSEAGLAEETQYF.

In its sample, this clonotype was seen many times. The chain has TRBV3-1 and TRBJ1-2; 7 bases match TRBD1. This CDR3 is built from 16 residues. V gave up 0 bases and J gave up 4 bases; unmatched junction bases: 8. Looked up from germline, CDR1 is LGHDT and CDR2 is YNNKEL (reference sequence). In nucleotides, the CDR3 is TGTGCCAGCAGCCAAGACCCAGGGGGAAGGGGCTATGGCTACACCTTC. Its protein product is CASSQDPGGRGYGYTF. The complete variable domain, with remaining parts taken from reference TRBV3-1 and TRBJ1-2, reads DTAVSQTPKYLVTQMGNDKSIKCEQNLGHDTMYWYKQDSKKFLKIMFSYNNKELIINETVPNRFSPKSPDKAHLNLHINSLELGDSAVYFCASSQDPGGRGYGYTFGSGTRLTVV.

This clonotype has ten or more counts. V usage is TRBV10-2 and J usage is TRBJ1-5; D ambiguous. The germline V and J ends were trimmed by 3 bases and 2 bases, with 2 bases remaining between them. Germline CDR1 reads WSHSY; CDR2 reads SAAADI. The CDR3 runs 12 residues. CDR3 amino acids: CASSEGNQPQHF. The CDR3 DNA reads as TGCGCCAGCAGTGAAGGCAATCAGCCCCAGCATTTT.

This clonotype was seen only a few times. The CDR3 DNA reads as TGTGCCTGGAGTAAGACAGGCTTCTCTGGGGCCAACGTCCTGACTTTC. This encodes CAWSKTGFSGANVLTF. V is TRBV30 and J is TRBJ2-6; weak D call: TRBD1 (6 bases). V lost 2 bases and J 0 bases, leaving 11 bases between the germline ends. The CDR3 is 16 amino acids. CDR1 GTSNPN and CDR2 SVGIG come from the germline V gene (reference sequence).

The table lists this clonotype with a few counts. The chain links TRBV20-1 to TRBJ1-1; 12 bases map to TRBD1. CDR1 is DFQATT, CDR2 SNEGSKA, per germline (reference sequence). Losses at the gene ends were 5 bases for V and 0 bases for J; bases not matched to a gene: 4. The CDR3 sequence is 15 residues long. The CDR3 sequence: CSAPGQGALNTEAFF. CDR3 coding DNA: TGCAGTGCTCCGGGACAGGGGGCCTTGAACACTGAAGCTTTCTTT.